This T cell receptor beta chain was documented in a study of glioma-infiltrating T cells after dendritic cell vaccination. Sequencing used immunoSEQ multiplex PCR; TCRdb keeps in-frame clones, though not all of them. The repertoire holds tens of thousands of clones, under 90% seen once, with about 9% in the top ten. Time point described: after dendritic cell vaccination, including at tumor progression/relapse. PBMC sampling occurred before vaccination, two weeks after the third dose, and at progression. The germline gives CDR1 MGHRA, CDR2 YSYEKL. CDR3 length equals 17 residues. V was clipped by 1 base and J by 10 bases; unmatched bases: 15.

This clonotype was sampled from a human donor with glioblastoma. The V gene is TRBV4-1, the J gene TRBJ1-4; 7 bases fit TRBD1. Sequenced here: blood, sampled after dendritic cell vaccination. The CDR3 protein is CASSQVPSGGRMTKLFF. CDR3 bases: TGCGCCAGCAGCCAAGTTCCCTCAGGGGGGCGCATGACAAAACTGTTTTTT.